This is a list of T cell receptor beta chains from one sample in a study of CD8 T cells in ankylosing spondylitis. TCRdb re-derived calls from the 5' RACE reads in MiXCR, one entry per CDR3 protein. The sample records about 150,000 distinct CDR3 sequences, 25% to 35% being singletons. The source material was synovial fluid, either unsorted or a sorted T cell fraction (not recorded which). The receptors stem from a male donor with ankylosing spondylitis. Each CDR3 is given with its conserved first and last residue.

CDR3,V,length,J
CATSGDRGNQPQHF,TRBV24-1,14,TRBJ1-5
CSTPGALSSTEAFF,TRBV20-1,14,TRBJ1-1
CASSPAGNRNTEAFF,TRBV5-1,15,TRBJ1-1
CASSPGQLLAKNIQYF,TRBV5-8,16,TRBJ2-4
CASSRPGLGMNEQFF,TRBV3-1,15,TRBJ2-1
CASSSNSGRATGELFF,TRBV6-1,16,TRBJ2-2
CSAGAGSGANVLTF,TRBV20-1,14,TRBJ2-6
CASSLVTTGTGFHEQYF,TRBV7-8,17,TRBJ2-7
CASSSLRTSGDEQFF,TRBV6-5,15,TRBJ2-1
CASSSGQGRKLFF,TRBV5-6,13,TRBJ1-4
CASSIQATNEKLFF,TRBV5-1,14,TRBJ1-4
CASSFGGGRANYGYTF,TRBV28,16,TRBJ1-2
CATSSQGGGGTTDTQYF,TRBV15,17,TRBJ2-3
CASSLPAGGLDTEAFF,TRBV5-1,16,TRBJ1-1
CATRDGRPGANVLTF,TRBV14,15,TRBJ2-6
CASSEGTLSYNEQFF,TRBV10-2,15,TRBJ2-1
CASSETREGSPLHF,TRBV2,14,TRBJ1-6
CATTETGLLDQPQHF,TRBV24-1,15,TRBJ1-5
CASSPFSMVETQYF,TRBV11-2,14,TRBJ2-5
CASSLGASSYGYTF,TRBV6-5,14,TRBJ1-2
CASSLDTEAFF,TRBV28,11,TRBJ1-1
CAITGSTGELFF,TRBV28,12,TRBJ2-2
CASSSRTSGGLYTQYF,TRBV11-3,16,TRBJ2-3
CASSPWTGYEQYF,TRBV3-1,13,TRBJ2-7
CASSLAGDSSYGYTF,TRBV7-9,15,TRBJ1-2
CSAPRSGTGGNQPQHF,TRBV20-1,16,TRBJ1-5
CASSQEYREGGYTF,TRBV4-2,14,TRBJ1-2
CASSIGGAESGANVLTF,TRBV19,17,TRBJ2-6
CAIGQSTDTQYF,TRBV10-3,12,TRBJ2-3
CASSHEWVPLDGYTF,TRBV27,15,TRBJ1-2
CASSLKGGNTEAFF,TRBV12-3/TRBV12-4,14,TRBJ1-1
CSAPPWGGNTYEQYF,TRBV20-1,15,TRBJ2-7
CASSQQRLGDTYNEQFF,TRBV7-8,17,TRBJ2-1
CASSQSQTGELFF,TRBV3-1,13,TRBJ2-2
CASTSRQNTEAFF,TRBV7-2,13,TRBJ1-1
CSATSPGTRNTEAFF,TRBV20-1,15,TRBJ1-1
CASSLVTGRGVNEQFF,TRBV11-2,16,TRBJ2-1
CASSGDGASYNSPLHF,TRBV25-1,16,TRBJ1-6
CASSGDRVNEQFF,TRBV6-1,13,TRBJ2-1
CASSLTGGGDTGELFF,TRBV5-4,16,TRBJ2-2
CASSLDRAAGSPLHF,TRBV5-1,15,TRBJ1-6
CASRIGGSVYSNQPQHF,TRBV6-1,17,TRBJ1-5
CASSLGPSGLTNNEQFF,TRBV5-1,17,TRBJ2-1
CASTGRGEQYF,TRBV2,11,TRBJ2-7
CSVAGWYTGELFF,TRBV29-1,13,TRBJ2-2
CASSLVPSGSENEQFF,TRBV7-6,16,TRBJ2-1
CASLSGGANTGELFF,TRBV6-1,15,TRBJ2-2
CSASPKGSTASQPQHF,TRBV20-1,16,TRBJ1-5
CASSLNQGVTEAFF,TRBV3-1,14,TRBJ1-1
CASSPLPGQGWVGNTIYF,TRBV5-1,18,TRBJ1-3